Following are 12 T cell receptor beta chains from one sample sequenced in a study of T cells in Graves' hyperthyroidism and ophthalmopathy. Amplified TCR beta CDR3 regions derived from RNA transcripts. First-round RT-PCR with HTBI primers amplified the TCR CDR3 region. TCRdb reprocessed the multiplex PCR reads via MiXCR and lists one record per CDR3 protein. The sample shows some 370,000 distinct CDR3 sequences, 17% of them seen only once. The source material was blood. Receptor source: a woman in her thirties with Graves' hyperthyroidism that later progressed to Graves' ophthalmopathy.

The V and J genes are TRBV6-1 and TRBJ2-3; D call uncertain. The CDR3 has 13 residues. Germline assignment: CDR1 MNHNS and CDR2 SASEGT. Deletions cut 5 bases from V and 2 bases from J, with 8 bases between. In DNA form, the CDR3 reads TGTGCCAGCAGTCCTTCGATCACAGATACGCAGTATTTT. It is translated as CASSPSITDTQYF.

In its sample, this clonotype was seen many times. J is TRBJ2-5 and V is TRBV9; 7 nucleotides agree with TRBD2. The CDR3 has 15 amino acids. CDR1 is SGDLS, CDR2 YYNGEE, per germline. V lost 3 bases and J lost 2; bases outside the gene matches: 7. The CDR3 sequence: CASSAWGGLQETQYF. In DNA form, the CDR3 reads TGTGCCAGCAGCGCCTGGGGGGGACTTCAAGAGACCCAGTACTTC.

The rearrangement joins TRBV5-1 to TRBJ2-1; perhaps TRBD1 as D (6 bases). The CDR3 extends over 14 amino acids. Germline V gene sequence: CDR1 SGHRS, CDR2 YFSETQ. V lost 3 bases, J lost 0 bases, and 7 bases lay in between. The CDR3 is CASSYRASYNEQFF. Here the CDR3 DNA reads TGCGCCAGCAGCTACAGGGCCTCCTACAATGAGCAGTTCTTC.

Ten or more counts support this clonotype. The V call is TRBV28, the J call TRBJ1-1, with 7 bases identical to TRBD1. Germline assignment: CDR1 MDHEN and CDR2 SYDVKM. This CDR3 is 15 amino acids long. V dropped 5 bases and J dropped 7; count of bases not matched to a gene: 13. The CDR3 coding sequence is TGTGCCAGCAGTCGATGGGACAGTAGAACGAGTGAAGCTTTCTTT. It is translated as CASSRWDSRTSEAFF.

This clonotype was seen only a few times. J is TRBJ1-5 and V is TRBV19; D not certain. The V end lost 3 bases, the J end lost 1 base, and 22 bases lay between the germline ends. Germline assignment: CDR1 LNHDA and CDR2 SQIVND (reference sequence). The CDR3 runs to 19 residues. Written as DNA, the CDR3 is TGTGCCAGTAGTATGACTTGGACGTACAGAGGGTGGAGCAATCAGCCCCAGCATTTT. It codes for CASSMTWTYRGWSNQPQHF.

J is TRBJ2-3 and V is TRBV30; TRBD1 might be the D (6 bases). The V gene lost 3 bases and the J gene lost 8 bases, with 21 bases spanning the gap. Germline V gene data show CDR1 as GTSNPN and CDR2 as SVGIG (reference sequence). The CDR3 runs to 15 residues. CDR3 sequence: CAWRIFGTHFGTQYF. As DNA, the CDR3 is TGTGCCTGGAGGATTTTCGGGACACACTTTGGTACGCAGTATTTT.

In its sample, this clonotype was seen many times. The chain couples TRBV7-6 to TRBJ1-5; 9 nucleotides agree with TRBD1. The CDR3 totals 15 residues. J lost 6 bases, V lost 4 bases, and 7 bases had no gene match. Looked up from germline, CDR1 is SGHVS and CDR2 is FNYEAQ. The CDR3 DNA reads TGTGCCAGCAGCTCGCGGGACAGGGATCCTCAGCCCCAGCATTTT. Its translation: CASSSRDRDPQPQHF.

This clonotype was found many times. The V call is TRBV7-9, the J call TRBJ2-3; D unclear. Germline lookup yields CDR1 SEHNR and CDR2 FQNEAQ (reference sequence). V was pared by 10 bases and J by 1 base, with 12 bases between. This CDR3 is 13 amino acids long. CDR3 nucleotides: TGTGCCACTTTGGGTGGGGGCACAGATACGCAGTATTTT. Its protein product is CATLGGGTDTQYF.

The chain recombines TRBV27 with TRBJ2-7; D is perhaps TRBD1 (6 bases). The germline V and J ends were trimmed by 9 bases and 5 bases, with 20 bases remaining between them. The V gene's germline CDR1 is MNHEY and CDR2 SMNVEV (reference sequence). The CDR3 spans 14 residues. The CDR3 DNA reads TGTGCCAGTAAATGGTCCTCAGGGGACCACGAGCAGTACTTC. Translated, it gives CASKWSSGDHEQYF.

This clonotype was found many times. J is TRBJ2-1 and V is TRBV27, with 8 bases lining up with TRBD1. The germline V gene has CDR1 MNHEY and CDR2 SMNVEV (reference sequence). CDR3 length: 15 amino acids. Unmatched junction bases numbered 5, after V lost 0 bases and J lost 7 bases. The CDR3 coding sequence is TGTGCCAGCAGTTTATCTCAGGGGGCTTGGAATGAGCAGTTCTTC. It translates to CASSLSQGAWNEQFF.

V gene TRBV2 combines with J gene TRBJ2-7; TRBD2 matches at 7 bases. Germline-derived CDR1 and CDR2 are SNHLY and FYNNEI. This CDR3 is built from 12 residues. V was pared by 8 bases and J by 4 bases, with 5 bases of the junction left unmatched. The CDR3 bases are TGTGCCAGCCGGACTAGTCCATACGAGCAGTACTTC. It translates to CASRTSPYEQYF. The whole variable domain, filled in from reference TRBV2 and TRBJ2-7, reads EPEVTQTPSHQVTQMGQEVILRCVPISNHLYFYWYRQILGQKVEFLVSFYNNEISEKSEIFDDQFSVERPDGSNFTLKIRSTKLEDSAMYFCASRTSPYEQYFGPGTRLTVT.

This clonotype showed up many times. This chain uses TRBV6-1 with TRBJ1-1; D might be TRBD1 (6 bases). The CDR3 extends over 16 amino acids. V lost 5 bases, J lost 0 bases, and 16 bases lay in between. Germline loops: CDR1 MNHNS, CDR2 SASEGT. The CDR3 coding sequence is TGTGCCAGCAGTTCCCCCCCGGGGGCGATGAACACTGAAGCTTTCTTT. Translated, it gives CASSSPPGAMNTEAFF.